This T cell receptor (beta chain) was sequenced in a study of cytomegalovirus exposure and HLA in healthy donors. Broader study findings: Most TCR sequences showed up rarely, but some public TCRs showed up in many donors. The HLA-A and HLA-B alleles of most subjects were reportedly predicted accurately from TCR beta sequences. There were under 200 TCR beta chains listed as cytomegalovirus-associated.

The study ran its PCR with 60 Vbeta and 13 Jbeta primers. This table comes from immunoSEQ multiplex PCR, and its TCRdb copy is limited to in-frame clones, with some not included. The repertoire holds approximately 210,000 clones, with 60% to 85% as singletons. This clone was observed a handful of times. Its antigen remains unidentified. The germline V gene encodes CDR1 MNHEY and CDR2 SMNVEV (reference sequence). CDR3 length: 13 residues. The V gene lost 5 bases and the J gene lost 3 bases, with 11 bases spanning the gap. The receptor was derived from a woman aged 40 to 50 in good health and CMV-seronegative. The specimen sequenced was PBMCs. This sequence joins TRBV27 and TRBJ2-7; TRBD1 is a possible D gene (6 bases). CDR3 nucleotide sequence: TGTGCCAGCAGTGTACAGGGTGACTACGAGCAGTACTTC. Translation: CASSVQGDYEQYF.